These 27 T cell receptor beta chains originate from one sample sequenced in a study of Ad26.COV2.S vaccination and SARS-CoV-2 variants. The data were produced by immunoSEQ multiplex PCR, yet TCRdb's version contains in-frame clones alone and is incomplete. The repertoire includes 300,000 to 450,000 clones, around 90% of them detected once, and around 4% sits in the top ten. Material: peripheral blood, obtained after recovery from COVID-19. The receptors here all came from a human donor who had recovered from COVID-19.

DNA for the CDR3: TGCGCCAGCAGCCTCGGACAGGGCGGAGCTTTCTTT. This gives the protein CASSLGQGGAFF. The chain joins TRBV5-1 to TRBJ1-1, with 8 bases lining up with TRBD1. The germline gives CDR1 SGHRS, CDR2 YFSETQ. The V gene end was trimmed by 4 bases and the J gene end by 10 bases; junction bases not matched to a gene: 6. CDR3 length: 12 amino acids.

V usage is TRBV3-1 (or the pseudogene TRBV3-2) and J usage is TRBJ1-2; D may be TRBD1 (6 bases). CDR1 LGHDT and CDR2 YNNKEL come from the germline V gene (reference sequence). V shed 4 bases and J shed 8 bases, with 23 bases lying between them. The CDR3 is 16 residues long. The CDR3 nucleotides read TGTGCCAGCAGCCGTGAGAGGGGCAGGGGAGCGGGCGGCTACACCTTC. Translating gives CASSRERGRGAGGYTF.

The rearrangement joins TRBV6-6 to TRBJ2-7, with D possibly TRBD1 on 5 matching bases. Germline lookup yields CDR1 MNHNY and CDR2 SVGAGI (reference sequence). The CDR3 sequence is 13 residues long. The V gene lost 6 bases and the J gene lost 5 bases, with 14 bases spanning the gap. The CDR3 sequence is CASRARGADEQYF. CDR3 sequence (DNA): TGTGCCAGCAGGGCCCGTGGGGCTGACGAGCAGTACTTC.

The V call is TRBV4-3, the J call TRBJ1-2; 7 nucleotides match TRBD1. Trimming at V came to 5 bases and at J to 4 bases, leaving 4 bases not matched to a gene. The V gene's germline CDR1 is LGHNA and CDR2 YSLEER. There are 13 residues in the CDR3. CDR3 protein: CASSADRFYGYTF. The CDR3 DNA follows: TGCGCCAGCAGCGCGGACAGGTTCTATGGCTACACCTTC.

The chain employs TRBV5-4 and TRBJ2-7; 9 positions agree with TRBD1. J lost 5 bases, V lost 4 bases, and 10 bases had no gene match. The CDR3 spans 15 residues. The germline V gene encodes CDR1 SGHNT and CDR2 YYREEE (reference sequence). CDR3 amino acids: CASSILQGAMDEQYF. In nucleotides, the CDR3 is TGTGCCAGCAGCATTTTACAGGGGGCTATGGACGAGCAGTACTTC.

This clone was recorded once. The V and J genes are TRBV25-1 and TRBJ2-7, with TRBD1 matching over 9 bases. The CDR3 totals 15 residues. V was clipped by 3 bases and J by 4 bases; unmatched bases: 7. Germline assignment: CDR1 MGHDK and CDR2 SYGVNS. The CDR3 DNA sequence: TGTGCCAGCAGTGACCCCGGGACAGGGTTATACGAGCAGTACTTC. It codes for CASSDPGTGLYEQYF.

The chain carries TRBV28 and TRBJ1-1, with D possibly being TRBD1 (5 bases). This CDR3 has 14 amino acids. V lost 3 bases to trimming and J lost 7 bases, with 15 bases between them. Per the germline V gene, CDR1 is MDHEN and CDR2 is SYDVKM. The CDR3 region has the DNA TGTGCCAGCAGTTTGCCCACCGGGACGGGTGAAGCTTTCTTT. It specifies CASSLPTGTGEAFF.

V is TRBV6-2 or TRBV6-3 and J is TRBJ1-5, with unresolved D. The CDR3 contains 15 residues. Trimming took off 2 bases at V and 0 bases at J, with 8 bases between the two ends. From germline, CDR1 is MNHEY and CDR2 SVGEGT. The DNA of the CDR3 is TGTGCCAGCAGTTACAACGGGAATAGCAATCAGCCCCAGCATTTT. Translation gives CASSYNGNSNQPQHF.

The rearrangement links TRBV5-1 to TRBJ1-6, with a weak D call TRBD1 (5 bases). Trimming left V 0 bases short and J 8 bases short, with 12 bases between. Germline-derived CDR1 and CDR2 are SGHRS and YFSETQ. CDR3 length: 15 amino acids. The CDR3 coding sequence is TGCGCCAGCAGCTTGGTGGGGCCGAACGATTCACCCCTCCACTTT. Encoded protein: CASSLVGPNDSPLHF.

This sequence joins TRBV20-1 and TRBJ1-1, with D possibly being TRBD1 (5 bases). The CDR3 loop spans 9 amino acids. Germline V gene sequence: CDR1 DFQATT, CDR2 SNEGSKA (reference sequence). V was clipped by 5 bases and J by 10 bases, with 8 bases between them. CDR3: CSAGGRAFF. The CDR3 DNA is TGCAGTGCTGGGGGTAGAGCTTTCTTT.

This clone was seen only once. The rearrangement uses TRBV2 and TRBJ2-5; TRBD1 might be the D (6 bases). Germline CDR1 reads SNHLY; CDR2 reads FYNNEI. The germline V and J ends were trimmed by 5 bases and 2 bases, with 9 bases remaining between them. This CDR3 is built from 13 residues. CDR3 DNA sequence: TGTGCCAGCAGTTGGACAGAGCAAGAGACCCAGTACTTC. Its protein is CASSWTEQETQYF.

V gene TRBV2 combines with J gene TRBJ2-7; D gene unclear. Germline CDR1 and CDR2: SNHLY and FYNNEI. CDR3 length equals 12 residues. Trimming removed 4 bases from V and 3 bases from J, with 7 bases in between. This CDR3 reads CASSAVDYEQYF. Written as DNA, the CDR3 is TGTGCCAGCAGTGCAGTAGACTACGAGCAGTACTTC.

The rearrangement uses TRBV11-3 and TRBJ2-1; 9 bases map to TRBD1. V dropped 4 bases and J dropped 6; count of bases not matched to a gene: 1. The V gene's germline CDR1 is SGHNT and CDR2 YENEEA. The CDR3 sequence is 13 residues long. The DNA of the CDR3 is TGTGCCAGCAGCTCGGACAGGGGCAATGAGCAGTTCTTC. Amino acids: CASSSDRGNEQFF.

The genes are TRBV7-3 and TRBJ2-2; the D is unclear. The CDR3 is 13 residues long. The V end lost 3 bases, the J end lost 7 bases, and 9 bases lay between the germline ends. Germline V gives CDR1 SGHTA, CDR2 FQGTGA. CDR3 nucleotide sequence: TGTGCCAGCAGCTTCAGGAAGGACGGGGAGCTGTTTTTT. Translated, it gives CASSFRKDGELFF.

The chain uses TRBV7-9 and TRBJ1-1; 9 nucleotides match TRBD1. The CDR3 spans 14 residues. Germline CDR1 SEHNR, CDR2 FQNEAQ (reference sequence). Unmatched junction bases numbered 4, after V lost 4 bases and J lost 4 bases. In DNA form, the CDR3 reads TGTGCCAGCAGCTCACAGGGGGCGGGCACTGAAGCTTTCTTT. It codes for CASSSQGAGTEAFF.

The count of this clone is one. The chain combines TRBV5-1 with TRBJ2-7, with D perhaps matching TRBD1 (6 bases). Germline assignment: CDR1 SGHRS and CDR2 YFSETQ. The CDR3 loop spans 15 amino acids. The ends were cut back, 1 base at V and 0 bases at J, with 11 bases in the middle. CDR3 DNA: TGCGCCAGCAGCTTGAACAGGGCTAGCTCCTACGAGCAGTACTTC. Protein: CASSLNRASSYEQYF.

This chain uses TRBV12-3 or TRBV12-4 with TRBJ2-5; TRBD1 might be the D (5 bases). CDR3 size: 13 residues. Trimming removed 3 bases from V and 4 bases from J, with 9 bases in between. Here the CDR3 DNA reads TGTGCCAGCAGTTTTCAGGGCAGAGAGACCCAGTACTTC. Protein product: CASSFQGRETQYF.

The chain recombines TRBV7-2 with TRBJ2-7, with D hard to call. The CDR3 is 15 residues long. Germline V gene lookup returns CDR1 SGHTA and CDR2 FQGNSA. Trimming shortened V by 3 bases and J by 3 bases, and 15 bases separated the two germline ends. The CDR3 nucleotides read TGTGCCAGCAGCTTTGAAGCACTCCGACACTACGAGCAGTACTTC. Protein product: CASSFEALRHYEQYF.

The chain is built from TRBV5-4 and TRBJ1-6; D possibly corresponds to TRBD1 (5 bases). The CDR3 length is 12 residues. Trimming shortened V by 2 bases and J by 14 bases, and 11 bases separated the two germline ends. Germline-derived CDR1 and CDR2 are SGHNT and YYREEE (reference sequence). The CDR3 is CASSFDSLTLHF. The CDR3 nucleotides read TGTGCCAGCAGCTTCGACAGCCTCACCCTCCACTTT.

In the case of this clone: Other DNA sequences from this sample encode an identical CDR3 as well. V gene TRBV19 combines with J gene TRBJ1-1; the D is unclear. Trimming removed 3 bases at V and 2 bases at J, with 7 bases between. The CDR3 sequence is 13 residues long. Germline values: CDR1 LNHDA, CDR2 SQIVND (reference sequence). This chain's CDR3 is CASSISLNTEAFF. Here the CDR3 DNA reads TGTGCCAGTAGTATCTCCCTAAACACTGAAGCTTTCTTT.

J is TRBJ2-3 and V is TRBV5-1; possibly TRBD1 for D (5 bases). V lost 4 bases, J lost 6 bases, and 12 bases lay in between. The CDR3 covers 13 residues. CDR1 is SGHRS, CDR2 YFSETQ, per germline. The CDR3 DNA follows: TGCGCCAGCAGCGCCCAGGGATACGATACGCAGTATTTT. Translation gives CASSAQGYDTQYF.

The chain couples TRBV19 to TRBJ1-2, with 12 bases fitting TRBD1. The CDR3 has 13 residues. Losses at the gene ends were 7 bases for V and 6 bases for J; bases not matched to a gene: 3. Germline V gene lookup returns CDR1 LNHDA and CDR2 SQIVND (reference sequence). CDR3 in DNA: TGTGCCAGTATCGGGACAGGGGGCAATGGCTACACCTTC. Its translation is CASIGTGGNGYTF.

The rearrangement uses TRBV2 and TRBJ1-2; D call uncertain. The germline V gene has CDR1 SNHLY and CDR2 FYNNEI. V shed 11 bases and J shed 1 base, with 17 bases lying between them. The CDR3 runs to 14 residues. CDR3 region: CACRLSGDNYGYTF. DNA for the CDR3: TGTGCCTGTAGGCTGTCAGGAGATAACTATGGCTACACCTTC.

This clone was counted once. The chain joins TRBV6-5 to TRBJ1-4; D gene unclear. Germline values: CDR1 MNHEY, CDR2 SVGAGI. The CDR3 runs 13 residues. V was cut by 1 base and J by 6 bases, with 6 bases left in between. The CDR3 sequence: CASSYYADEKLFF. The CDR3, as DNA: TGTGCCAGCAGTTACTATGCGGATGAAAAACTGTTTTTT.

About this clone itself: This same CDR3 is encoded by further DNA sequences in the sample. The gene calls are TRBV9 and TRBJ1-1; D gene ambiguous. Germline V gene data show CDR1 as SGDLS and CDR2 as YYNGEE. V lost 0 bases, J lost 1 base, and 4 bases lay in between. This CDR3 region has 13 residues. CDR3 region: CASSVEGNTEAFF. As DNA, the CDR3 is TGTGCCAGCAGCGTAGAGGGGAACACTGAAGCTTTCTTT.

This chain links TRBV7-9 with TRBJ1-4, with a tentative D call TRBD1 (5 bases). The CDR3 consists of 15 residues. The germline CDR1 and CDR2 sequences are SEHNR and FQNEAQ (reference sequence). The ends were cut back, 5 bases at V and 3 bases at J, with 13 bases in the middle. The CDR3 DNA is TGTGCCAGCAGCCGAGGGCGGGGGTCTAATGAAAAACTGTTTTTT. Residues: CASSRGRGSNEKLFF.

A single count supports this clone. The same CDR3 arises from other DNA sequences in this sample as well. The genes are TRBV12-3 or TRBV12-4 and TRBJ1-2, with 7 nucleotides matching TRBD1. V gave up 3 bases and J gave up 5 bases; unmatched junction bases: 3. This CDR3 is 13 amino acids long. The CDR3 loop is CASSFGTDYGYTF. CDR3 nucleotide sequence: TGTGCCAGCAGTTTCGGGACAGATTATGGCTACACCTTC.